The T cell receptor (beta chain) under discussion was sequenced for a study of blood T cells in healthy people across ages. About 10 milliliters was the volume of peripheral blood drawn from each donor. Details on this clonotype: Its antigen is not identified.

The authors ran a second PCR of about 7 to 11 cycles using a sample-barcoded 5' primer and a J-beta primer mix. Researchers report that a template-switch adaptor with 12 random nucleotides tagged each cDNA molecule. TCRdb ran MiXCR on the 5' RACE reads and lists one entry per CDR3 protein. The table records around 1,500,000 distinct CDR3 sequences, roughly 40% of them present only once. V dropped 2 bases and J dropped 0; count of bases not matched to a gene: 8. In germline, CDR1 is MNHEY, CDR2 SVGAGI. CDR3 length: 18 amino acids. Broader study findings: Estimates of total diversity, which came from one million sequenced T cells, were considered to be underestimates.

Sequencing input: blood. The TCR originated in a woman aged 18-29 years in good health. The chain couples TRBV6-5 to TRBJ2-3; 10 bases fit TRBD2. This CDR3 reads CASSYPGLADTSTDTQYF. CDR3 sequence (DNA): TGTGCCAGCAGTTACCCCGGACTAGCGGACACTAGCACAGATACGCAGTATTTT.